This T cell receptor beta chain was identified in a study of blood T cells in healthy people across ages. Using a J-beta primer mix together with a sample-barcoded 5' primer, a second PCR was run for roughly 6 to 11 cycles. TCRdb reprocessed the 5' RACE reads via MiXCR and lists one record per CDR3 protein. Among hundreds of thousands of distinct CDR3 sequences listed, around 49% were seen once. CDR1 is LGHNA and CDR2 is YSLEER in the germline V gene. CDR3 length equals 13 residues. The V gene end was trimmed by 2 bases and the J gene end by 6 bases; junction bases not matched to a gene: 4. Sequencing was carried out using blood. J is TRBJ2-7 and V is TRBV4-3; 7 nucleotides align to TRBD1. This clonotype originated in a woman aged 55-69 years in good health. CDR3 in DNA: TGCGCCAGCAGCCAACTTTACAGGGGCGAGCAGTACTTC. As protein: CASSQLYRGEQYF.